The next 11 T cell receptor beta chains were all read from a single sample in a study of identical twins. TCRdb fed the 5' RACE reads into MiXCR, producing one record per CDR3 protein. The sample has about 530,000 distinct CDR3 sequences, approximately 20% seen once. The sample also formed part of further work on yellow fever vaccine responses in identical twins.

The source material was CD4+ T cells sorted from blood. The receptors originated from a woman between 18 and 30 years old in good health.

The chain combines TRBV7-2 with TRBJ2-7; D may be TRBD1 (5 bases). The CDR3 spans 13 residues. V lost 4 bases and J 9 bases, leaving 16 bases between the germline ends. In germline, CDR1 is SGHTA, CDR2 FQGNSA. This CDR3 is CASSSPVLRGQYF. The CDR3 coding sequence is TGTGCCAGCAGCTCCCCGGTGTTAAGGGGGCAGTACTTC.

V is TRBV5-1 and J is TRBJ2-2; D may be TRBD2 (6 bases). Looked up from germline, CDR1 is SGHRS and CDR2 is YFSETQ. V lost 5 bases and J lost 3, with 11 bases in between. The CDR3 totals 14 residues. The DNA for the CDR3 is TGCGCCAGCAGTCATGGGACTGACACCGGGGAGCTGTTTTTT. Translating it yields CASSHGTDTGELFF.

The rearrangement links TRBV28 to TRBJ2-7; 7 bases map to TRBD1. The trim removed 5 bases at V and 6 bases at J, leaving 7 bases unmatched. There are 13 residues in the CDR3. Germline V lookup: CDR1 MDHEN, CDR2 SYDVKM. CDR3 nucleotide sequence: TGTGCCAGCAGTCGACAGGGTTACGGCGAGCAGTACTTC. Protein: CASSRQGYGEQYF.

The rearrangement links TRBV15 to TRBJ1-2, with D unresolved. The germline V gene encodes CDR1 LNHNV and CDR2 YYDKDF (reference sequence). CDR3 length: 15 amino acids. With 1 base removed from V and 4 bases from J, the gap between germline ends came to 13 bases. The CDR3 DNA sequence: TGTGCCACCAGCAGAGGGGAACTAACTCGCTATGGCTACACCTTC. This gives the protein CATSRGELTRYGYTF.

This clonotype has just a few counts. The V and J genes are TRBV12-3 or TRBV12-4 and TRBJ2-3, with 14 positions matching TRBD2. CDR3 length equals 18 residues. Trimming removed 1 base from V and 4 bases from J; junction bases left unmatched: 7. The CDR3 DNA sequence: TGTGCCAGCAGTTTAGTAATGACTAGCGGGGGGGCGGCAGATACGCAGTATTTT. This gives the protein CASSLVMTSGGAADTQYF.

In its sample, this clonotype was seen a few times. The chain employs TRBV20-1 and TRBJ2-7; 7 nucleotides agree with TRBD2. Germline V gene data show CDR1 as DFQATT and CDR2 as SNEGSKA (reference sequence). This CDR3 comprises 13 residues. With 3 bases clipped from V and 0 bases from J, the junction kept 2 bases outside the gene matches. CDR3 in DNA: TGCAGTGCTAGGACTAGCCTCTCCTACGAGCAGTACTTC. Protein sequence: CSARTSLSYEQYF.

This clonotype was recorded once. The chain combines TRBV28 with TRBJ2-1; TRBD2 matches 9 bases. CDR3 length: 15 amino acids. V gave up 6 bases and J gave up 4 bases; unmatched junction bases: 7. CDR1 and CDR2 from the germline V gene are MDHEN and SYDVKM. CDR3 DNA: TGTGCCAGCAGCCGACGACTAGCGGTGTACAATGAGCAGTTCTTC. Translation: CASSRRLAVYNEQFF.

This clonotype was seen more than once but under ten times. The chain joins TRBV24-1 to TRBJ2-3, with 7 positions matching TRBD1. CDR1 KGHDR and CDR2 SFDVKD come from the germline V gene. The junction had 7 bases not matched to a gene; V was cut back by 4 bases and J by 4 bases. The CDR3 has 15 amino acids. CDR3 DNA: TGTGCCACCAGTGACAACAACAGGGGCCCAGATACGCAGTATTTT. Translation: CATSDNNRGPDTQYF.

This clonotype was picked up a small number of times. The V and J genes are TRBV6-2 or TRBV6-3 and TRBJ1-3, with 8 bases aligning to TRBD1. The V gene end was trimmed by 6 bases and the J gene end by 0 bases; junction bases not matched to a gene: 7. This CDR3 contains 16 residues. Germline CDR1 and CDR2: MNHEY and SVGEGT. The CDR3 spells CASRIGQGDSGNTIYF. CDR3 sequence (DNA): TGTGCCAGCAGGATCGGACAGGGAGACTCTGGAAACACCATATATTTT.

This clonotype was detected only a few times. The J gene is TRBJ2-7, the V gene TRBV28; TRBD2 aligns across 7 bases. CDR1 and CDR2 (germline): MDHEN, SYDVKM. V trimming: 7 bases; J trimming: 4 bases; junction bases outside the gene matches: 10. The CDR3 is 14 amino acids. For the CDR3, the DNA is TGTGCCAGCAAAAACGGAGGGGAGGGGTACGAGCAGTACTTC. Translating gives CASKNGGEGYEQYF.

This chain links TRBV5-1 with TRBJ1-4; D not resolved. The CDR3 length is 15 residues. Germline CDR1 SGHRS, CDR2 YFSETQ. Trimming took off 5 bases at V and 0 bases at J, with 11 bases between the two ends. The chain's CDR3 is CASREGVATNEKLFF. The DNA of the CDR3 is TGCGCCAGCAGGGAGGGCGTAGCAACTAATGAAAAACTGTTTTTT.